The clone carrying this T cell receptor (beta chain) has a count of ten or more. Its matching antigen is unknown. The sample comes from a study of human T cells and chemical hapten exposure. Study context: Small volume differences among pooled libraries mainly caused per-sample TCR yield variation.

Time point in this sample: pre-sensitization, week 0. The treatment was: therapeutic diphenylcyclopropenone sensitization with weekly scalp DPC. J lost 7 bases, V lost 2 bases, and 10 bases had no gene match. Germline V gene data show CDR1 as MNHEY and CDR2 as SVGEGT. This CDR3 has 16 amino acids. Findings and caveats of the study: Donors in the study had alopecia, meaning their immune response may differ from healthy people's. The study found that PT1 expanded TCR counts correlated positively with patch test score.

The library attached unique molecular identifiers to individual cDNA molecules. TCRdb processed the RACE reads anew with MiXCR; each CDR3 protein has one entry. The data show tens of thousands of distinct CDR3 sequences, with roughly an eighth seen just once and over 5.5% held by the top ten. This receptor was taken from a woman aged 25-40 years with alopecia areata. Some clones in this sample may be carry-over from other donors' samples. V is TRBV6-2 or TRBV6-3 and J is TRBJ1-2; 10 nucleotides agree with TRBD1. Sequenced material: whole blood, taken in connection with sensitization to the hapten diphenylcyclopropenone (DPC). The CDR3 DNA is TGTGCCAGCAGTTACCCCCATAGGACAGGGGGTCGTGGCTACACCTTC. Translation gives CASSYPHRTGGRGYTF.